The 18 T cell receptor beta chains below all came from one sample that was sequenced in a study of blood T cell repertoires in COVID-19. Profiling relied on immunoSEQ multiplex PCR, and the TCRdb table lists in-frame clones only, not all of them. The repertoire holds 150,000 to 200,000 clones, with roughly four fifths as singletons. Input material: PBMCs or T cells enriched from blood (not recorded which). These receptors all come from a middle-aged man who had recovered from COVID-19.

This clone was detected a few times. The chain carries TRBV30 and TRBJ1-6; 9 bases are shared with TRBD1. V lost 4 bases, J lost 7 bases, and 5 bases stayed unmatched. This CDR3 contains 14 residues. Germline V CDR1 and CDR2: GTSNPN, SVGIG (reference sequence). The CDR3 loop is CAWNTGTGNSPLHF. The CDR3 coding sequence is TGTGCCTGGAATACCGGGACAGGGAATTCACCCCTCCACTTT.

The rearrangement links TRBV5-6 to TRBJ2-5, with 7 bases fitting TRBD1. V lost 5 bases, J lost 5 bases, and 9 bases stayed unmatched. CDR1 is SGHDT, CDR2 YYEEEE, per germline. The CDR3 contains 14 residues. DNA of the CDR3: TGTGCCAGCAGTTTTGGGACAGAATGGGAGACCCAGTACTTC. Translating gives CASSFGTEWETQYF.

V is TRBV5-4 and J is TRBJ2-2, with D perhaps TRBD1 (7 bases). V was clipped by 7 bases and J by 3 bases, with 19 bases between them. The CDR3 consists of 16 residues. CDR1 and CDR2 from the germline V gene are SGHNT and YYREEE (reference sequence). The CDR3 reads CASGRPGGRDTGELFF. CDR3 nucleotides: TGTGCCAGCGGAAGGCCAGGGGGGAGAGACACCGGGGAGCTGTTTTTT.

The V and J genes are TRBV19 and TRBJ1-6; D uncertain. Germline CDR1 reads LNHDA; CDR2 reads SQIVND (reference sequence). The CDR3 is 17 amino acids. V was shortened by 3 bases and J by 5 bases, with 17 bases between the two germline ends. The CDR3 DNA is TGTGCCAGTAGTATTTCTTTGAGACTCCTAAATAATTCACCCCTCCACTTT. It is translated as CASSISLRLLNNSPLHF. Using reference TRBV19 and TRBJ1-6 for the parts outside the CDR3, the full variable domain is DGGITQSPKYLFRKEGQNVTLSCEQNLNHDAMYWYRQDPGQGLRLIYYSQIVNDFQKGDIAEGYSVSREKKESFPLTVTSAQKNPTAFYLCASSISLRLLNNSPLHFGNGTRLTVT.

The rearrangement joins TRBV6-4 to TRBJ2-1; 15 bases align to TRBD2. The length of the CDR3 is 18 residues. Trimming at V came to 3 bases and at J to 3 bases, leaving 6 bases not matched to a gene. Germline CDR1 is MRHNA and CDR2 is SNTAGT. The DNA for the CDR3 is TGTGCCAGCAGTGAACTCGGGACTAGCGGGGGGTACTACAATGAGCAGTTCTTC. As protein: CASSELGTSGGYYNEQFF.

J is TRBJ2-7 and V is TRBV5-1; 7 nucleotides line up with TRBD1. The germline V gene has CDR1 SGHRS and CDR2 YFSETQ. The CDR3 runs to 14 residues. V lost 1 base to trimming and J lost 1 base; unmatched junction nucleotides: 2. In DNA form, the CDR3 reads TGCGCCAGCAGCTTGACGGGACAGTCCTACGAGCAGTACTTC. It translates to CASSLTGQSYEQYF.

The chain has TRBV28 and TRBJ1-2; D uncertain. Germline V gene lookup returns CDR1 MDHEN and CDR2 SYDVKM. V was trimmed by 6 bases and J by 3 bases, leaving 8 bases between them. This CDR3 has 12 amino acids. This chain's CDR3 is CASSLNHYGYTF. The CDR3 region has the DNA TGTGCCAGCAGCCTAAATCACTATGGCTACACCTTC.

The chain couples TRBV23-1 to TRBJ2-1; TRBD1 might be the D (5 bases). TRBV23-1 counts as an open reading frame of uncertain function. The CDR3 contains 16 residues. Trimming removed 1 base from V and 2 bases from J, with 12 bases in between. CDR3 sequence (DNA): TGCGCCAGCAGTCAATTAGGGGATCCTGCCTACAATGAGCAGTTCTTC. Translating gives CASSQLGDPAYNEQFF.

The chain carries TRBV21-1 and TRBJ1-3; the DNA was not compared with TRBD1, the D call given in the table. TRBV21-1 counts as a pseudogene. This CDR3 is 18 amino acids long. The CDR3 DNA follows: TGTGCCAGCTTTTATTTTTGGGCAGGCTTTTCTACTGGAAACACCATATATTTT. Amino acid sequence: CASFYFWAGFSTGNTIYF.

This rearrangement joins TRBV3-1 (or the pseudogene TRBV3-2) to TRBJ1-3, with D maybe TRBD1 (5 bases). This CDR3 has 16 residues. Trimming removed 1 base from V and 0 bases from J, with 10 bases in between. The germline V gene encodes CDR1 LGHDT and CDR2 YNNKEL (reference sequence). CDR3 protein: CASSQAQGPSGNTIYF. The DNA of the CDR3 is TGTGCCAGCAGCCAAGCTCAGGGCCCCTCTGGAAACACCATATATTTT.

This rearrangement joins TRBV10-3 to TRBJ2-7, with D unresolved. CDR3 size: 15 residues. Trimming pared 1 base from V and 3 bases from J, leaving 13 bases between. Germline-derived CDR1 and CDR2 are ENHRY and SYGVKD. The CDR3 here is CAISEYHGRNYEQYF. CDR3 sequence (DNA): TGTGCCATCAGTGAGTATCATGGCCGCAACTACGAGCAGTACTTC.

The rearrangement uses TRBV21-1 and TRBJ2-5; TRBD2 was called by the table and not checked on the DNA. TRBV21-1 is a known pseudogene. The CDR3 loop spans 19 amino acids. CDR3 protein: CASSTRIKTSGVVQETQYF. In nucleotides, the CDR3 is TGTGCCAGCAGCACCCGGATAAAGACTAGCGGGGTCGTACAAGAGACCCAGTACTTC.

This chain joins TRBV4-1 and TRBJ2-7; 14 nucleotides match TRBD2. The CDR3 consists of 19 residues. Germline CDR1 is MGHRA and CDR2 is YSYEKL. The junction had 10 bases not matched to a gene; V was cut back by 2 bases and J by 1 base. CDR3 DNA: TGCGCCAGCAGCCAACCCAGGACTAGCGGGGGGTTTCGATCCTACGAGCAGTACTTC. Its protein is CASSQPRTSGGFRSYEQYF.

This chain links TRBV29-1 with TRBJ1-2; unclear D gene. Trimming left V 3 bases short and J 8 bases short, with 22 bases between. CDR3 length equals 15 residues. The germline V gene has CDR1 SQVTM and CDR2 ANQGSEA. The CDR3 region is CSVEVEGTSARGYTF. As DNA, the CDR3 is TGCAGCGTTGAGGTTGAGGGTACGTCAGCGCGAGGCTACACCTTC.

J is TRBJ1-5 and V is TRBV30; 8 bases line up with TRBD1. Germline assignment: CDR1 GTSNPN and CDR2 SVGIG (reference sequence). The trim removed 2 bases at V and 7 bases at J, leaving 4 bases unmatched. This CDR3 has 13 amino acids. CDR3 region: CAWSRDRSQPQHF. In DNA, the CDR3 is TGTGCCTGGAGTAGGGACAGGAGCCAGCCCCAGCATTTT. The variable domain in full, completed from reference TRBV30 and TRBJ1-5, reads SQTIHQWPATLVQPVGSPLSLECTVEGTSNPNLYWYRQAAGRGLQLLFYSVGIGQISSEVPQNLSASRPQDRQFILSSKKLLLSDSGFYLCAWSRDRSQPQHFGDGTRLSIL.

This clone was picked up a small number of times. The chain recombines TRBV19 with TRBJ2-1; D is possibly TRBD1 (5 bases). Germline lookup yields CDR1 LNHDA and CDR2 SQIVND (reference sequence). With 5 bases removed from V and 5 bases from J, the gap between germline ends came to 13 bases. The CDR3 extends over 14 amino acids. As DNA, the CDR3 is TGTGCCAGTAGTTTAACAGGAGTGGACAATGAGCAGTTCTTC. It specifies CASSLTGVDNEQFF.

The chain combines TRBV19 with TRBJ2-7, with no clear D. V was shortened by 1 base and J by 1 base, with 8 bases between the two germline ends. This CDR3 comprises 14 residues. Per the germline V gene, CDR1 is LNHDA and CDR2 is SQIVND (reference sequence). The chain's CDR3 is CASSIVGSSYEQYF. The CDR3 DNA is TGTGCCAGTAGTATAGTGGGCAGTTCCTACGAGCAGTACTTC. The complete variable domain, with remaining parts taken from reference TRBV19 and TRBJ2-7, reads DGGITQSPKYLFRKEGQNVTLSCEQNLNHDAMYWYRQDPGQGLRLIYYSQIVNDFQKGDIAEGYSVSREKKESFPLTVTSAQKNPTAFYLCASSIVGSSYEQYFGPGTRLTVT.

The chain employs TRBV30 and TRBJ1-6; 7 nucleotides line up with TRBD1. Germline V gene sequence: CDR1 GTSNPN, CDR2 SVGIG (reference sequence). The CDR3 totals 15 residues. V lost 4 bases and J lost 6; bases outside the gene matches: 9. The CDR3 nucleotides read TGTGCCTGGAATCGTAAGGGGGCGGGTAATTCACCCCTCCACTTT. Its protein is CAWNRKGAGNSPLHF. Supplemented by reference TRBV30 and TRBJ1-6, the full variable domain reads SQTIHQWPATLVQPVGSPLSLECTVEGTSNPNLYWYRQAAGRGLQLLFYSVGIGQISSEVPQNLSASRPQDRQFILSSKKLLLSDSGFYLCAWNRKGAGNSPLHFGNGTRLTVT.